The next 13 T cell receptor beta chains were all read from a single sample in a study of T-cell reconstitution after alpha-beta-depleted transplantation in children. Unique molecular identifiers were incorporated when the TCRbeta library was constructed. Each CDR3 protein gets one entry after TCRdb re-called the PCR reads with MiXCR. The sample lists about 460,000 distinct CDR3 sequences; roughly an eighth were seen once. Sequencing was performed on PBMCs, mostly from graft donor cells, taken 180 days after TCRalphabeta/CD19-depleted stem cell transplant. The receptors were sampled from a female patient aged 2-9 years who had a stem cell transplant for aplastic anemia, so the T cells may come from the graft donor.

The rearrangement links TRBV7-8 to TRBJ1-2; unclear D gene. The germline V and J ends were trimmed by 5 bases and 9 bases, with 16 bases remaining between them. Germline CDR1 reads SGHVS; CDR2 reads FQNEAQ. The CDR3 is 13 amino acids. This chain's CDR3 is CASSRTDYTSYTF. CDR3 coding DNA: TGTGCCAGCAGCCGGACGGACTACACGAGCTACACCTTC.

V is TRBV7-2 and J is TRBJ1-1; the D gene is possibly TRBD1 (5 bases). Looked up from germline, CDR1 is SGHTA and CDR2 is FQGNSA. The length of the CDR3 is 15 residues. V was clipped by 0 bases and J by 3 bases, with 11 bases between them. The CDR3 spells CASSLAQVGDTEAFF. The CDR3 DNA reads TGTGCCAGCAGCTTAGCGCAGGTGGGGGACACTGAAGCTTTCTTT.

The chain couples TRBV2 to TRBJ2-7, with D unresolved. CDR3 length: 16 amino acids. Germline V gives CDR1 SNHLY, CDR2 FYNNEI. The germline V and J ends were trimmed by 3 bases and 0 bases, with 15 bases remaining between them. The CDR3 region is CASSDTWSKSSYEQYF. In nucleotides, the CDR3 is TGTGCCAGCAGTGACACATGGTCGAAGAGCTCCTACGAGCAGTACTTC. Full variable domain (outside the CDR3, taken from reference TRBV2 and TRBJ2-7): EPEVTQTPSHQVTQMGQEVILRCVPISNHLYFYWYRQILGQKVEFLVSFYNNEISEKSEIFDDQFSVERPDGSNFTLKIRSTKLEDSAMYFCASSDTWSKSSYEQYFGPGTRLTVT.

This clonotype was seen a few times. This chain links TRBV11-2 with TRBJ2-3; 8 bases agree with TRBD1. The CDR3 is made up of 14 amino acids. V lost 7 bases, J lost 2 bases, and 5 bases stayed unmatched. Germline V gene data show CDR1 as SGHAT and CDR2 as FQNNGV. The CDR3 nucleotides read TGTGCCAGCATCAGGGGGCGACCCACAGATACGCAGTATTTT. Protein sequence: CASIRGRPTDTQYF. Together with reference TRBV11-2 and TRBJ2-3, the CDR3 gives the full variable domain: EAGVAQSPRYKIIEKRQSVAFWCNPISGHATLYWYQQILGQGPKLLIQFQNNGVVDDSQLPKDRFSAERLKGVDSTLKIQPAKLEDSAVYLCASIRGRPTDTQYFGPGTRLTVL.

This clonotype was seen many times. The chain recombines TRBV27 with TRBJ1-1; D possibly corresponds to TRBD1 (5 bases). The CDR3 has 13 amino acids. V lost 3 bases and J 5 bases, leaving 10 bases between the germline ends. Germline-derived CDR1 and CDR2 are MNHEY and SMNVEV (reference sequence). For the CDR3, the DNA is TGTGCCAGCAGTTTTACAGGCGCTACTGAAGCTTTCTTT. As protein: CASSFTGATEAFF.

This clonotype came up a few times. The CDR3 loop is CASRPGLAGRIRETQYF. The CDR3 DNA sequence: TGTGCCAGCAGACCGGGACTAGCGGGACGGATTCGAGAGACCCAGTACTTC. The chain carries TRBV12-3 or TRBV12-4 and TRBJ2-5; TRBD2 matches at 13 bases. The J segment lost 4 bases and the V segment lost 6 bases, leaving 11 bases of the junction unmatched. This CDR3 has 17 amino acids.

This clonotype was counted a few times. The rearrangement uses TRBV5-1 and TRBJ2-1, with 11 bases aligning to TRBD2. The CDR3 sequence is 16 residues long. V was pared by 5 bases and J by 5 bases, with 9 bases of the junction left unmatched. Germline CDR1 SGHRS, CDR2 YFSETQ. CDR3 coding DNA: TGCGCCAGCAGTTTTTCACTAGCGGGAGTGGACAATGAGCAGTTCTTC. It codes for CASSFSLAGVDNEQFF.

This clonotype was seen a few times. The chain carries TRBV20-1 and TRBJ2-5; 7 positions match TRBD1. The CDR3 is made up of 13 amino acids. Germline V gene sequence: CDR1 DFQATT, CDR2 SNEGSKA (reference sequence). Trimming removed 4 bases from V and 7 bases from J; junction bases left unmatched: 9. The CDR3 spells CSAKGDSSGTQYF. CDR3 coding DNA: TGCAGTGCTAAAGGGGACAGCTCCGGGACCCAGTACTTC.

The table lists this clonotype with a few counts. The rearrangement uses TRBV28 and TRBJ1-6, with TRBD1 matching over 12 bases. With V trimmed by 5 bases and J by 14 bases, 10 bases remained unmatched. Germline V lookup: CDR1 MDHEN, CDR2 SYDVKM. The CDR3 loop spans 15 amino acids. CDR3 region: CASSITGTGGSSLHF. As DNA, the CDR3 is TGTGCCAGCAGTATAACCGGGACAGGGGGCTCGTCCCTCCACTTT.

The rearrangement links TRBV18 to TRBJ2-2; D possibly corresponds to TRBD2 (5 bases). Germline V gene sequence: CDR1 KGHSH, CDR2 LQKENI. The CDR3 loop spans 16 amino acids. Trimming removed 3 bases from V and 4 bases from J, with 15 bases in between. The CDR3 is CASSPGASSLTGELFF. CDR3 in DNA: TGTGCCAGCTCACCCGGAGCTAGCAGTCTCACCGGGGAGCTGTTTTTT.

This clonotype was seen a few times. V gene TRBV2 combines with J gene TRBJ2-3, with a possible D match to TRBD2 (5 bases). Germline V gives CDR1 SNHLY, CDR2 FYNNEI. This CDR3 is 14 amino acids long. The germline V and J ends were trimmed by 6 bases and 2 bases, with 12 bases remaining between them. CDR3 region: CASRRVLYTDTQYF. The CDR3 nucleotides read TGTGCCAGCAGGAGGGTTCTATACACAGATACGCAGTATTTT.

The genes are TRBV7-9 and TRBJ2-7, with no clear D. The CDR3 consists of 13 residues. Per germline, CDR1 SEHNR and CDR2 FQNEAQ (reference sequence). The V end lost 6 bases, the J end lost 2 bases, and 11 bases lay between the germline ends. As DNA, the CDR3 is TGTGCCAGCAGAGGAACCGCAACCTACGAGCAGTACTTC. The encoded protein is CASRGTATYEQYF.

Only a few counts were recorded for this clonotype. The chain is built from TRBV29-1 and TRBJ1-2; D uncertain. Trimming took 4 bases from V and 3 from J, leaving 9 bases between them. This CDR3 spans 12 amino acids. Germline V CDR1 and CDR2: SQVTM, ANQGSEA. Here the CDR3 DNA reads TGCAGCGTTGGTGGATCCTACTATGGCTACACCTTC. It is translated as CSVGGSYYGYTF.